A selection of T cell receptor beta chains follows, all from one sample in a study of shared clonotypes between healthy human individuals. Data came from immunoSEQ multiplex PCR; TCRdb stores just in-frame clones and leaves some out. The sample has 550,000 to 750,000 clones, approximately 90% seen once. The sequencing input was naive CD8+ T cells sorted from blood. Receptor source: a man aged 30 to 45 in good health. CDR3s include the opening cysteine and the closing phenylalanine or tryptophan. A D gene is named only where the DNA matches it firmly. The size field is filled for only some rows; it gives once, few, many or a size class.

d_gene	abundance	v_gene	j_gene	CDR3nt	CDR3aa
TRBD2	.	TRBV4-1	TRBJ2-2	TGCGCCAGCAGCACGCCGGGACTAGCCAGCCGGGGGGAGCTGTTTTTT	CASSTPGLASRGELFF
.	.	TRBV19	TRBJ1-5	TGTGCCAGTAGTATTTTAGGGGCATGGCAGCCCCAGCATTTT	CASSILGAWQPQHF
.	once	TRBV2	TRBJ2-6	TGTGCCAGCATAGTCAGGGGCCCGTCTGGGGCCAACGTCCTGACTTTC	CASIVRGPSGANVLTF
TRBD2	.	TRBV9	TRBJ2-1	TGTGCCAGCAGCGCCGGGACTAGCGGGAGAGGGGAGCAGTTCTTC	CASSAGTSGRGEQFF
TRBD2	.	TRBV7-9	TRBJ2-7	TGTGCCAGCAGCCCTGGACTAGCGGGCCACGAGCAGTACTTC	CASSPGLAGHEQYF
.	few	TRBV2	TRBJ1-1	TGTGCCAGCACTGAAGCTTTCTTT	CASTEAFF
TRBD2	.	TRBV28	TRBJ2-1	TGTGCCAGCAGTTCCCCGAGCGGGACGTACAATGAGCAGTTCTTC	CASSSPSGTYNEQFF
TRBD2	.	TRBV14	TRBJ2-1	TGTGCCAGCAATTACGGCGGGGGTAATGAGCAGTTCTTC	CASNYGGGNEQFF
.	once	TRBV14	TRBJ1-1	TGTGCCAGCAGCCACACTTCCGGACAGACGAACACTGAAGCTTTCTTT	CASSHTSGQTNTEAFF
.	few	TRBV5-6	TRBJ2-7	TGTGCCAGCAGCTTAGGATACGAGCAGTACTTC	CASSLGYEQYF
.	.	TRBV7-6	TRBJ2-6	TGTGCCAGCAGCCACACAGGTTCTGGGGCCAACGTCCTGACTTTC	CASSHTGSGANVLTF
TRBD2	.	TRBV13	TRBJ2-7	TGTGCCAGCAGCTCCGGACTAGCGGGAGCCTACGAGCAGTACTTC	CASSSGLAGAYEQYF
TRBD2	.	TRBV28	TRBJ2-7	TGTGCCAGCAGGTTATACAGCGGGACGTACGAGCAGTACTTC	CASRLYSGTYEQYF
TRBD2	.	TRBV6-1	TRBJ2-7	TGTGCCAGCAGTGACCTGGGACTAGCGTACGAGCAGTACTTC	CASSDLGLAYEQYF
.	.	TRBV30	TRBJ2-1	TGTGCCTGGAGGCCACTAGACCATGAGCAGTTCTTC	CAWRPLDHEQFF
.	.	TRBV15	TRBJ2-1	TGTGCCACCTTCGAGACCGGGACAAACTACAATGAGCAGTTCTTC	CATFETGTNYNEQFF
.	.	TRBV27	TRBJ2-1	TGTGCCAGCAGTTCCAGTGTAGGTGAGCAGTTCTTC	CASSSSVGEQFF
.	.	TRBV28	TRBJ1-5	TGTGCCAGCAGTTTCGAAATGGCGCCCCAGCATTTT	CASSFEMAPQHF
.	.	TRBV19	TRBJ2-5	TGTGCCAGTAGCAGCGACAGTCTCCGGTACCAAGAGACCCAGTACTTC	CASSSDSLRYQETQYF
.	.	TRBV27	TRBJ2-1	TGTGCCAGCAGTCCTGCATTAGGGTACTCCTACAATGAGCAGTTCTTC	CASSPALGYSYNEQFF
TRBD1	.	TRBV14	TRBJ2-7	TGTGCCAGCAGCCAAGATAGGGACAGACCCGGCTTTGAGCAGTACTTC	CASSQDRDRPGFEQYF
.	.	TRBV7-3	TRBJ2-2	TGTGCCAGCAGCCCCGGCTTCTCGCCAACCGGGGAGCTGTTTTTT	CASSPGFSPTGELFF
.	.	TRBV2	TRBJ1-2	TGTGCCAGCAGGTTTATACTGACAGAAAACTATGGCTACACCTTC	CASRFILTENYGYTF
TRBD2	.	TRBV6-1	TRBJ2-1	TGTGCCAGCAGTGAGACACCCGGGACTATACAGTTCTTC	CASSETPGTIQFF